Below, 8 T cell receptor beta chains from the same sample are listed, as sequenced in a study of long-term antiretroviral therapy in people with HIV. Survey level was the resolution at which the v3.0 immunoSEQ assay ran. The assay was immunoSEQ multiplex PCR, and TCRdb's table has in-frame clones only and misses some. The profile covers about 18,000 clones, with about four fifths appearing a single time and approximately 15% taken by the ten largest. The sample consisted of unsorted PBMCs, taken 0.3 years after starting antiretroviral therapy. All receptors derive from a woman aged 50 to 65 with HIV.

This clone was counted once. The chain combines TRBV27 with TRBJ2-4; D may be TRBD1 or TRBD2 (5 bases each). Trimming left V 5 bases short and J 1 base short, with 12 bases between. The germline V gene has CDR1 MNHEY and CDR2 SMNVEV (reference sequence). This CDR3 has 15 residues. The DNA of the CDR3 is TGTGCCAGCAGTAGACCCGGGACGGCCAAAAACATTCAGTACTTC. It specifies CASSRPGTAKNIQYF.

This clone has just a few counts. The chain joins TRBV14 to TRBJ2-7; 11 bases align to TRBD1. The CDR3 has 15 residues. V gave up 6 bases and J gave up 4 bases; unmatched junction bases: 8. The germline V gene has CDR1 SGHDN and CDR2 FVKESK. The CDR3 loop reads CASSRTGTGGYEQYF. In DNA, the CDR3 is TGTGCCAGCAGTCGGACCGGGACAGGGGGATACGAGCAGTACTTC.

The chain has TRBV19 and TRBJ2-5; 11 bases agree with TRBD2. V shed 5 bases and J 1 base; nucleotides not matched to a gene: 6. CDR3 length: 16 amino acids. The germline V gene has CDR1 LNHDA and CDR2 SQIVND (reference sequence). CDR3 sequence (DNA): TGTGCCAGTAGTTGGGGGACTAGCGGCTTCCAAGAGACCCAGTACTTC. Amino acid sequence: CASSWGTSGFQETQYF.

This sequence joins TRBV5-4 and TRBJ2-5; TRBD2 aligns across 11 bases. This CDR3 has 17 amino acids. After removal of 4 bases from V and 2 bases from J, the junction contained 10 bases not matched to a gene. CDR1 is SGHNT, CDR2 YYREEE, per germline (reference sequence). The CDR3 region is CASSHSWTSGSQETQYF. The CDR3 DNA sequence: TGTGCCAGCAGCCACTCCTGGACTAGCGGGTCACAAGAGACCCAGTACTTC.

The table lists this clone with a few counts. V gene TRBV2 combines with J gene TRBJ1-6, with D uncertain. V dropped 3 bases and J dropped 7 bases, with 7 bases sitting between them. This CDR3 spans 13 amino acids. Per the germline V gene, CDR1 is SNHLY and CDR2 is FYNNEI. CDR3 nucleotide sequence: TGTGCCAGCAGTGACAGGAGGAATTCACCCCTCCACTTT. It translates to CASSDRRNSPLHF. Filled out from reference TRBV2 and TRBJ1-6, the complete variable domain reads EPEVTQTPSHQVTQMGQEVILRCVPISNHLYFYWYRQILGQKVEFLVSFYNNEISEKSEIFDDQFSVERPDGSNFTLKIRSTKLEDSAMYFCASSDRRNSPLHFGNGTRLTVT.

The V call is TRBV6-1, the J call TRBJ1-6, with D possibly TRBD1 on 6 matching bases. The CDR3 consists of 15 residues. Germline lookup yields CDR1 MNHNS and CDR2 SASEGT. Trimming took off 6 bases at V and 8 bases at J, with 17 bases between the two ends. CDR3: CASSPVGGVDSPLHF. CDR3 bases: TGTGCCAGCAGCCCCGTAGGGGGGGTCGATTCACCCCTCCACTTT.

This clone has more than one count but fewer than ten. The V gene is TRBV5-1, the J gene TRBJ1-5, with TRBD1 matching over 9 bases. Trimming at V came to 2 bases and at J to 6 bases, leaving 3 bases not matched to a gene. CDR1 SGHRS and CDR2 YFSETQ come from the germline V gene. This CDR3 is built from 14 residues. CDR3 nucleotide sequence: TGCGCCAGCAGCTTAACAGGGGGCCCTCAGCCCCAGCATTTT. This codes for CASSLTGGPQPQHF.

This clone was seen a few times. V is TRBV19 and J is TRBJ1-5; D gene unclear. The V gene lost 7 bases and the J gene lost 0 bases, with 16 bases spanning the gap. The germline V gene encodes CDR1 LNHDA and CDR2 SQIVND (reference sequence). CDR3 length: 16 residues. CDR3 bases: TGTGCCAGTATCAGTATGTCTCGGGGTAGCAATCAGCCCCAGCATTTT. It specifies CASISMSRGSNQPQHF.